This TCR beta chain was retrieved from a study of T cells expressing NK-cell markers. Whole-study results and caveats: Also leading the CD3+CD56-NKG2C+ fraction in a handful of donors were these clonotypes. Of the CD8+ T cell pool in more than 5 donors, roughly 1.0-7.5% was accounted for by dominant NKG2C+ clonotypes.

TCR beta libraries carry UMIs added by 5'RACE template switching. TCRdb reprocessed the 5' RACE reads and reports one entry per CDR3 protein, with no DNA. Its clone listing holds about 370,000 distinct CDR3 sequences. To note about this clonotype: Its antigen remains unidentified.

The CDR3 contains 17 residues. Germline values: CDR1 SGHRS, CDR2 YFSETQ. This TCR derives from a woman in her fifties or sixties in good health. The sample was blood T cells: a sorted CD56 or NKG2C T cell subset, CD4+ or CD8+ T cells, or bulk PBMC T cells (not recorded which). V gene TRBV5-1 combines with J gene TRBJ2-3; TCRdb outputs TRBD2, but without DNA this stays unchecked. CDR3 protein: CASSLRTIGLNTDTQYF.